These 10 T cell receptor beta chains came from one sample sequenced in a study of shared clonotypes between healthy human individuals. The protocol was immunoSEQ multiplex PCR, while the TCRdb copy is restricted to in-frame clones and leaves out a portion. The sample records more than 2,000,000 clones, 85% to 95% being singletons. The material sequenced was naive CD4+ T cells sorted from blood. Stated subset: CD45RA+ positively selected. The source of these receptors is a young man in good health.

This clone was recorded once. This chain uses TRBV25-1 with TRBJ2-1; unclear D gene. Germline values: CDR1 MGHDK, CDR2 SYGVNS. Trimming pared 3 bases from V and 7 bases from J, leaving 16 bases between. CDR3 length equals 15 residues. DNA for the CDR3: TGTGCCAGCAGTGACGGGCGCAACCTGGGGAATGAGCAGTTCTTC. This sequence encodes CASSDGRNLGNEQFF.

V is TRBV5-1 and J is TRBJ1-1; D uncertain. CDR1 is SGHRS, CDR2 YFSETQ, per germline. Trimming left V 5 bases short and J 1 base short, with 15 bases between. This CDR3 spans 15 amino acids. CDR3 amino acids: CASRNSGPRNTEAFF. The CDR3, as DNA: TGCGCCAGCAGAAACAGCGGGCCAAGGAACACTGAAGCTTTCTTT.

The V and J genes are TRBV5-4 and TRBJ2-7; D gene ambiguous. The CDR3 has 12 residues. Germline CDR1 and CDR2: SGHNT and YYREEE (reference sequence). Between the trimmed V and J ends, which lost 1 base and 5 bases, there was a span of 7 bases. CDR3 protein: CASSLINNEQYF. The CDR3 DNA reads as TGTGCCAGCAGCTTGATAAACAACGAGCAGTACTTC. Together with reference TRBV5-4 and TRBJ2-7, the CDR3 gives the full variable domain: ETGVTQSPTHLIKTRGQQVTLRCSSQSGHNTVSWYQQALGQGPQFIFQYYREEENGRGNFPPRFSGLQFPNYSSELNVNALELDDSALYLCASSLINNEQYFGPGTRLTVT.

The chain uses TRBV6-6 and TRBJ2-6, with D unclear. The CDR3 sequence is 11 residues long. From germline, CDR1 is MNHNY and CDR2 SVGAGI (reference sequence). V dropped 3 bases and J dropped 13 bases, with 7 bases sitting between them. CDR3: CASSYSGVLTF. The CDR3 DNA sequence: TGTGCCAGCAGTTATTCTGGGGTCCTGACTTTC.

The rearrangement uses TRBV4-1 and TRBJ2-1; D unclear. Germline CDR1 MGHRA, CDR2 YSYEKL. This CDR3 has 17 residues. The V gene lost 0 bases and the J gene lost 0 bases, with 12 bases spanning the gap. The DNA of the CDR3 is TGCGCCAGCAGCCAAGATTTCGGCAGGAGCTCCTACAATGAGCAGTTCTTC. It encodes CASSQDFGRSSYNEQFF.

The chain has TRBV30 and TRBJ1-6; tentatively, D is TRBD1 (5 bases). V was shortened by 3 bases and J by 0 bases, with 9 bases between the two germline ends. Germline CDR1 GTSNPN, CDR2 SVGIG (reference sequence). This CDR3 comprises 15 residues. In DNA form, the CDR3 reads TGTGCCTGGAGCGCGGGGCTCTCCTATAATTCACCCCTCCACTTT. Residues: CAWSAGLSYNSPLHF.

V and J are TRBV7-9 and TRBJ2-2, with TRBD2 matching 7 bases. After removal of 10 bases from V and 4 bases from J, the junction contained 12 bases not matched to a gene. CDR3 length: 15 amino acids. The germline CDR1 and CDR2 sequences are SEHNR and FQNEAQ (reference sequence). The CDR3 sequence: CANKDGGLITGELFF. The CDR3 nucleotides are TGTGCCAATAAAGATGGGGGACTAATCACCGGGGAGCTGTTTTTT.

J is TRBJ2-2 and V is TRBV6-5; D gene ambiguous. The CDR3 covers 13 residues. Deletions cut 7 bases from V and 5 bases from J, with 11 bases between. In germline, CDR1 is MNHEY, CDR2 SVGAGI. The CDR3 bases are TGTGCCAGCAACCGACATCGAACCGGGGAGCTGTTTTTT. It encodes CASNRHRTGELFF.

The chain combines TRBV6-5 with TRBJ2-7, with 7 bases identical to TRBD1. The CDR3 runs to 14 residues. The germline V gene encodes CDR1 MNHEY and CDR2 SVGAGI. V was pared by 2 bases and J by 4 bases, with 5 bases of the junction left unmatched. CDR3 amino acids: CASSYPGQRYEQYF. CDR3 in DNA: TGTGCCAGCAGTTACCCGGGACAGCGGTACGAGCAGTACTTC.

The chain combines TRBV7-2 with TRBJ2-5, with D unresolved. From germline, CDR1 is SGHTA and CDR2 FQGNSA. V shed 1 base and J shed 4 bases, with 10 bases lying between them. This CDR3 is built from 14 residues. CDR3 in amino acids: CASSLDMTLETQYF. The CDR3 DNA reads TGTGCCAGCAGCTTAGATATGACGTTAGAGACCCAGTACTTC.